A selection of T cell receptor beta chains follows, all from one sample in a study of beta chain features in type 1 diabetes. Using immunoSEQ multiplex PCR, the repertoire was profiled, and TCRdb retains in-frame clones only, with some absent. Here the sample spans fewer than 200,000 clones, under 9.5% being singletons. Sample: central memory CD4+ T cells from blood. Receptors originate from a man between 18 and 29 years old in good health. Each CDR3 is given with its conserved first and last residue. The order of the fields is D gene, clone size, V gene, J gene, CDR3 protein, CDR3 DNA. D genes are given only for firm matches. The size entry is marked missing in some rows and otherwise reads once, few, many or a size class.

d_call: .
clone_size: few
v_call: TRBV10-3
j_call: TRBJ1-5
cdr3_aa: CAISPSQGNQPQHF
cdr3_nt: TGTGCCATCAGTCCCTCCCAGGGTAATCAGCCCCAGCATTTT

d_call: .
clone_size: .
v_call: TRBV6-5
j_call: TRBJ2-3
cdr3_aa: CASSPAGSSTDTQYF
cdr3_nt: TGTGCCAGCAGCCCCGCGGGTTCTAGCACAGATACGCAGTATTTT

d_call: TRBD2
clone_size: .
v_call: TRBV9
j_call: TRBJ2-5
cdr3_aa: CASSVGTREEETQYF
cdr3_nt: TGTGCCAGCAGCGTAGGGACTAGGGAGGAGGAGACCCAGTACTTC

d_call: TRBD1
clone_size: .
v_call: TRBV7-2
j_call: TRBJ1-5
cdr3_aa: CASSRQGDQPQHF
cdr3_nt: TGTGCCAGCAGCAGACAGGGAGATCAGCCCCAGCATTTT

d_call: TRBD1
clone_size: many
v_call: TRBV9
j_call: TRBJ2-1
cdr3_aa: CASSEGTRGLPIDEQFF
cdr3_nt: TGTGCCAGCAGCGAGGGGACCAGGGGGCTACCGATTGATGAGCAGTTCTTC

d_call: TRBD1
clone_size: many
v_call: TRBV19
j_call: TRBJ2-7
cdr3_aa: CASDRGTSYEQYF
cdr3_nt: TGTGCCAGCGACAGGGGAACCTCCTACGAGCAGTACTTC

d_call: .
clone_size: .
v_call: TRBV9
j_call: TRBJ2-3
cdr3_aa: CASSPMGASTDTQYF
cdr3_nt: TGTGCCAGCAGCCCCATGGGAGCTAGCACAGATACGCAGTATTTT

d_call: TRBD1
clone_size: few
v_call: TRBV6-1
j_call: TRBJ1-4
cdr3_aa: CASGGQINEKLFF
cdr3_nt: TGTGCCAGCGGGGGACAGATTAATGAAAAACTGTTTTTT

d_call: TRBD2
clone_size: many
v_call: TRBV27
j_call: TRBJ2-7
cdr3_aa: CASRWTSGPYEQYF
cdr3_nt: TGTGCCAGCAGATGGACTAGCGGACCCTACGAGCAGTACTTC

d_call: .
clone_size: .
v_call: TRBV7-2
j_call: TRBJ2-1
cdr3_aa: CASSPLTVYNEQFF
cdr3_nt: TGTGCCAGCAGCCCGCTAACGGTGTACAATGAGCAGTTCTTC

d_call: TRBD2
clone_size: .
v_call: TRBV7-2
j_call: TRBJ2-1
cdr3_aa: CASSFSGEGGNEQFF
cdr3_nt: TGTGCCAGCAGCTTCAGCGGGGAAGGTGGGAATGAGCAGTTCTTC

d_call: .
clone_size: .
v_call: TRBV6-5
j_call: TRBJ1-2
cdr3_aa: CASSSATGFYGYTF
cdr3_nt: TGTGCCAGCAGTTCCGCTACCGGGTTCTATGGCTACACCTTC

d_call: TRBD2
clone_size: .
v_call: TRBV19
j_call: TRBJ2-7
cdr3_aa: CASSIDRGSSEQYF
cdr3_nt: TGTGCCAGTAGTATAGATCGCGGGAGTTCCGAGCAGTACTTC

d_call: .
clone_size: few
v_call: TRBV7-8
j_call: TRBJ1-5
cdr3_aa: CASSRGGNQPQHF
cdr3_nt: TGTGCCAGCAGCCGAGGTGGCAATCAGCCCCAGCATTTT

d_call: TRBD1
clone_size: .
v_call: TRBV6-5
j_call: TRBJ2-1
cdr3_aa: CASTLTGAYNEQFF
cdr3_nt: TGTGCCAGCACCCTGACAGGGGCGTACAATGAGCAGTTCTTC

d_call: TRBD2
clone_size: few
v_call: TRBV5-5
j_call: TRBJ2-7
cdr3_aa: CASSGAGTSGVESYEQYF
cdr3_nt: TGTGCCAGCAGCGGAGCCGGGACTAGCGGGGTCGAAAGCTACGAGCAGTACTTC

d_call: .
clone_size: few
v_call: TRBV6-5
j_call: TRBJ2-3
cdr3_aa: CASGQQGTRTDTQYF
cdr3_nt: TGTGCCAGCGGCCAACAGGGAACCCGCACAGATACGCAGTATTTT

d_call: .
clone_size: few
v_call: TRBV30
j_call: TRBJ2-1
cdr3_aa: CAWSALAEGEQFF
cdr3_nt: TGTGCCTGGAGTGCCTTAGCGGAGGGAGAGCAGTTCTTC

d_call: TRBD1
clone_size: .
v_call: TRBV4-2
j_call: TRBJ2-7
cdr3_aa: CASSQGQGDEQYF
cdr3_nt: TGTGCCAGCAGCCAAGGACAGGGGGACGAGCAGTACTTC

d_call: TRBD2
clone_size: few
v_call: TRBV5-1
j_call: TRBJ2-3
cdr3_aa: CASSLRGDDTQYF
cdr3_nt: TGCGCCAGCAGCTTGCGGGGGGACGATACGCAGTATTTT

d_call: .
clone_size: few
v_call: TRBV4-1
j_call: TRBJ2-1
cdr3_aa: CASSQGPQGMKHNEQFF
cdr3_nt: TGCGCCAGCAGCCAGGGTCCTCAGGGGATGAAGCACAATGAGCAGTTCTTC

d_call: TRBD2
clone_size: few
v_call: TRBV9
j_call: TRBJ2-2
cdr3_aa: CASSVNSGGNTGELFF
cdr3_nt: TGTGCCAGCAGCGTTAATAGCGGGGGGAACACCGGGGAGCTGTTTTTT

d_call: .
clone_size: .
v_call: TRBV7-2
j_call: TRBJ1-5
cdr3_aa: CASSPDTSNQPQHF
cdr3_nt: TGTGCCAGCAGCCCAGACACTAGCAATCAGCCCCAGCATTTT

d_call: TRBD2
clone_size: few
v_call: TRBV4-1
j_call: TRBJ2-3
cdr3_aa: CASSQDRGGGFSSTDTQYF
cdr3_nt: TGCGCCAGCAGCCAAGATCGTGGCGGGGGGTTCTCTAGCACAGATACGCAGTATTTT

d_call: TRBD2
clone_size: many
v_call: TRBV7-2
j_call: TRBJ2-5
cdr3_aa: CASSMSGGASETQYF
cdr3_nt: TGTGCCAGCAGCATGAGCGGGGGGGCATCCGAGACCCAGTACTTC

d_call: TRBD2
clone_size: few
v_call: TRBV5-1
j_call: TRBJ2-7
cdr3_aa: CASSLEGLAGVKYF
cdr3_nt: TGCGCCAGCAGCTTGGAAGGTCTAGCGGGAGTTAAGTACTTC

d_call: TRBD2
clone_size: few
v_call: TRBV19
j_call: TRBJ2-7
cdr3_aa: CASSVARGYVYEQYF
cdr3_nt: TGTGCCAGTAGTGTGGCGCGGGGGTACGTCTACGAGCAGTACTTC

d_call: .
clone_size: few
v_call: TRBV6-4
j_call: TRBJ1-1
cdr3_aa: CASSEQGNTEAFF
cdr3_nt: TGTGCCAGCAGTGAACAGGGGAACACTGAAGCTTTCTTT

d_call: TRBD2
clone_size: few
v_call: TRBV5-4
j_call: TRBJ2-5
cdr3_aa: CASSQESTAGGRETQYF
cdr3_nt: TGTGCCAGCAGCCAAGAAAGTACGGCGGGGGGGCGGGAGACCCAGTACTTC

d_call: TRBD1
clone_size: .
v_call: TRBV5-5
j_call: TRBJ1-1
cdr3_aa: CASSLDRGTEAFF
cdr3_nt: TGTGCCAGCAGCTTGGACAGGGGGACTGAAGCTTTCTTT

d_call: .
clone_size: .
v_call: TRBV11-2
j_call: TRBJ2-2
cdr3_aa: CASSQNLVTGELFF
cdr3_nt: TGTGCCAGCAGCCAAAACTTAGTTACCGGGGAGCTGTTTTTT

d_call: TRBD2
clone_size: many
v_call: TRBV5-4
j_call: TRBJ2-3
cdr3_aa: CASSLSGRRTDTQYF
cdr3_nt: TGTGCCAGCAGCTTAAGCGGGAGAAGGACAGATACGCAGTATTTT

d_call: TRBD2
clone_size: .
v_call: TRBV6-1
j_call: TRBJ2-7
cdr3_aa: CASRTSGAISYEQYF
cdr3_nt: TGTGCCAGCAGGACTAGCGGGGCAATTTCCTACGAGCAGTACTTC

d_call: TRBD1
clone_size: many
v_call: TRBV7-2
j_call: TRBJ2-5
cdr3_aa: CASSPGDRVTETQYF
cdr3_nt: TGTGCCAGCAGCCCGGGGGACAGGGTGACAGAGACCCAGTACTTC

d_call: .
clone_size: .
v_call: TRBV5-6
j_call: TRBJ1-1
cdr3_aa: CASTLRANTEAFF
cdr3_nt: TGTGCCAGCACCTTGCGAGCGAACACTGAAGCTTTCTTT

d_call: .
clone_size: .
v_call: TRBV25-1
j_call: TRBJ2-2
cdr3_aa: CASGPSRELFF
cdr3_nt: TGTGCCAGCGGGCCCTCTCGGGAGCTGTTTTTT

d_call: TRBD1
clone_size: .
v_call: TRBV6-1
j_call: TRBJ1-1
cdr3_aa: CASRYTGEGEAFF
cdr3_nt: TGTGCCAGCAGATACACAGGGGAAGGGGAGGCTTTCTTT

d_call: .
clone_size: few
v_call: TRBV27
j_call: TRBJ2-7
cdr3_aa: CASSARQVPYEQYF
cdr3_nt: TGTGCCAGCAGTGCCCGACAGGTTCCCTACGAGCAGTACTTC

d_call: .
clone_size: many
v_call: TRBV30
j_call: TRBJ2-7
cdr3_aa: CAWSRPPGYEQYF
cdr3_nt: TGTGCCTGGAGTAGACCCCCGGGCTACGAGCAGTACTTC

d_call: TRBD1
clone_size: .
v_call: TRBV4-1
j_call: TRBJ2-2
cdr3_aa: CASSQRTGGNTGELFF
cdr3_nt: TGCGCCAGCAGCCAAAGGACAGGGGGGAACACCGGGGAGCTGTTTTTT

d_call: TRBD1
clone_size: few
v_call: TRBV30
j_call: TRBJ1-2
cdr3_aa: CAWSPGTGYDGYTF
cdr3_nt: TGTGCCTGGAGTCCCGGGACAGGGTACGATGGCTACACCTTC

d_call: .
clone_size: many
v_call: TRBV30
j_call: TRBJ1-1
cdr3_aa: CAWSVSLNTEAFF
cdr3_nt: TGTGCCTGGAGTGTAAGCTTGAACACTGAAGCTTTCTTT

d_call: TRBD2
clone_size: .
v_call: TRBV30
j_call: TRBJ2-7
cdr3_aa: CAWTTGTRTSEQYF
cdr3_nt: TGTGCCTGGACTACCGGGACTAGAACATCCGAGCAGTACTTC

d_call: .
clone_size: .
v_call: TRBV10-3
j_call: TRBJ2-1
cdr3_aa: CAISPSIERAEQFF
cdr3_nt: TGTGCCATCAGTCCTAGTATTGAGAGGGCCGAGCAGTTCTTC

d_call: .
clone_size: few
v_call: TRBV19
j_call: TRBJ1-1
cdr3_aa: CASSIVRDGGRTEAFF
cdr3_nt: TGTGCCAGTAGTATAGTACGAGACGGAGGGCGCACTGAAGCTTTCTTT

d_call: .
clone_size: .
v_call: TRBV5-4
j_call: TRBJ2-7
cdr3_aa: CASSLGQADFYEQYF
cdr3_nt: TGTGCCAGCAGCTTGGGACAGGCGGACTTCTACGAGCAGTACTTC

d_call: TRBD1
clone_size: .
v_call: TRBV14
j_call: TRBJ2-7
cdr3_aa: CASSQWTGSQDEQYF
cdr3_nt: TGTGCCAGCAGCCAGTGGACAGGGAGTCAAGACGAGCAGTACTTC

d_call: .
clone_size: few
v_call: TRBV28
j_call: TRBJ2-3
cdr3_aa: CASSLTRNTDTQYF
cdr3_nt: TGTGCCAGCAGTTTAACCAGGAATACAGATACGCAGTATTTT

d_call: .
clone_size: few
v_call: TRBV11-2
j_call: TRBJ2-5
cdr3_aa: CASSFRRGSRETQYF
cdr3_nt: TGTGCCAGCAGCTTCCGCCGGGGGAGTAGGGAGACCCAGTACTTC

d_call: .
clone_size: few
v_call: TRBV5-1
j_call: TRBJ2-7
cdr3_aa: CASSPGGSTYEQYF
cdr3_nt: TGCGCCAGCAGCCCGGGGGGCAGTACCTACGAGCAGTACTTC

d_call: TRBD2
clone_size: .
v_call: TRBV19
j_call: TRBJ2-5
cdr3_aa: CASSDSHLAGVFQETQYF
cdr3_nt: TGTGCCAGTAGTGATTCCCATCTAGCGGGAGTCTTTCAGGAGACCCAGTACTTC

d_call: TRBD2
clone_size: few
v_call: TRBV2
j_call: TRBJ2-3
cdr3_aa: CASRLAGGPNTQYF
cdr3_nt: TGTGCCAGCAGGCTAGCGGGGGGGCCGAATACGCAGTATTTT

d_call: TRBD2
clone_size: many
v_call: TRBV18
j_call: TRBJ2-7
cdr3_aa: CASSLSSGTSGYEQYF
cdr3_nt: TGTGCCAGCTCACTCTCCTCCGGGACTAGCGGCTACGAGCAGTACTTC

d_call: TRBD1
clone_size: many
v_call: TRBV7-2
j_call: TRBJ1-2
cdr3_aa: CASSPRPGTANYGYTF
cdr3_nt: TGTGCCAGCAGCCCCCGTCCCGGGACAGCAAACTATGGCTACACCTTC

d_call: .
clone_size: few
v_call: TRBV15
j_call: TRBJ1-2
cdr3_aa: CATSRGDTSLGYTF
cdr3_nt: TGTGCCACCAGCAGAGGGGACACCTCCCTTGGCTACACCTTC

d_call: .
clone_size: many
v_call: TRBV28
j_call: TRBJ2-4
cdr3_aa: CASSIGGLAKNIQYF
cdr3_nt: TGTGCCAGCAGTATCGGCGGGCTAGCCAAAAACATTCAGTACTTC

d_call: TRBD1
clone_size: many
v_call: TRBV4-1
j_call: TRBJ2-7
cdr3_aa: CASSQVSGQGFYEQYF
cdr3_nt: TGCGCCAGCAGCCAAGTTTCCGGACAGGGATTCTACGAGCAGTACTTC

d_call: TRBD1
clone_size: few
v_call: TRBV10-2
j_call: TRBJ2-5
cdr3_aa: CASRDRGDQETQYF
cdr3_nt: TGCGCCAGCAGGGACAGGGGGGATCAAGAGACCCAGTACTTC

d_call: TRBD2
clone_size: many
v_call: TRBV29-1
j_call: TRBJ2-5
cdr3_aa: CSVEQSGGETQYF
cdr3_nt: TGCAGCGTTGAACAGTCGGGGGGAGAGACCCAGTACTTC

d_call: TRBD2
clone_size: .
v_call: TRBV30
j_call: TRBJ2-1
cdr3_aa: CAWSRTSGSYNEQFF
cdr3_nt: TGTGCCTGGAGTCGGACTAGCGGGTCCTACAATGAGCAGTTCTTC